This T cell receptor (beta chain) was sequenced during a study of blood T cell repertoires in COVID-19. About the research overall: Sites across the United States, Italy and Spain contributed samples from acute and convalescent COVID-19. PBMCs, B-cell-depleted T cells, or T cells provided the cDNA or gDNA that made up the material.

Original methodology: Quantification of nucleated cells was approximated via reference gene primer amplification. Using immunoSEQ multiplex PCR, the repertoire was profiled, and TCRdb retains in-frame clones only, with some absent. The V and J calls and the clone size are those of that table, but D and trimming were determined from the DNA. This table has about 93,000 clones, just under 80% appearing once. Losses at the gene ends were 7 bases for V and 4 bases for J; bases not matched to a gene: 14. The CDR3 sequence is 16 residues long. Germline CDR1 SGHTS, CDR2 YDEGEE. Source material: peripheral blood. The genes are TRBV5-8 and TRBJ2-1; TRBD2 aligns across 7 bases. The sequence derives from a human donor in a cohort sampled during active COVID-19. As DNA, the CDR3 is TGTGCCAGCCCCGGGGTGGTCGCTAGCGGATACAATGAGCAGTTCTTC. It specifies CASPGVVASGYNEQFF.